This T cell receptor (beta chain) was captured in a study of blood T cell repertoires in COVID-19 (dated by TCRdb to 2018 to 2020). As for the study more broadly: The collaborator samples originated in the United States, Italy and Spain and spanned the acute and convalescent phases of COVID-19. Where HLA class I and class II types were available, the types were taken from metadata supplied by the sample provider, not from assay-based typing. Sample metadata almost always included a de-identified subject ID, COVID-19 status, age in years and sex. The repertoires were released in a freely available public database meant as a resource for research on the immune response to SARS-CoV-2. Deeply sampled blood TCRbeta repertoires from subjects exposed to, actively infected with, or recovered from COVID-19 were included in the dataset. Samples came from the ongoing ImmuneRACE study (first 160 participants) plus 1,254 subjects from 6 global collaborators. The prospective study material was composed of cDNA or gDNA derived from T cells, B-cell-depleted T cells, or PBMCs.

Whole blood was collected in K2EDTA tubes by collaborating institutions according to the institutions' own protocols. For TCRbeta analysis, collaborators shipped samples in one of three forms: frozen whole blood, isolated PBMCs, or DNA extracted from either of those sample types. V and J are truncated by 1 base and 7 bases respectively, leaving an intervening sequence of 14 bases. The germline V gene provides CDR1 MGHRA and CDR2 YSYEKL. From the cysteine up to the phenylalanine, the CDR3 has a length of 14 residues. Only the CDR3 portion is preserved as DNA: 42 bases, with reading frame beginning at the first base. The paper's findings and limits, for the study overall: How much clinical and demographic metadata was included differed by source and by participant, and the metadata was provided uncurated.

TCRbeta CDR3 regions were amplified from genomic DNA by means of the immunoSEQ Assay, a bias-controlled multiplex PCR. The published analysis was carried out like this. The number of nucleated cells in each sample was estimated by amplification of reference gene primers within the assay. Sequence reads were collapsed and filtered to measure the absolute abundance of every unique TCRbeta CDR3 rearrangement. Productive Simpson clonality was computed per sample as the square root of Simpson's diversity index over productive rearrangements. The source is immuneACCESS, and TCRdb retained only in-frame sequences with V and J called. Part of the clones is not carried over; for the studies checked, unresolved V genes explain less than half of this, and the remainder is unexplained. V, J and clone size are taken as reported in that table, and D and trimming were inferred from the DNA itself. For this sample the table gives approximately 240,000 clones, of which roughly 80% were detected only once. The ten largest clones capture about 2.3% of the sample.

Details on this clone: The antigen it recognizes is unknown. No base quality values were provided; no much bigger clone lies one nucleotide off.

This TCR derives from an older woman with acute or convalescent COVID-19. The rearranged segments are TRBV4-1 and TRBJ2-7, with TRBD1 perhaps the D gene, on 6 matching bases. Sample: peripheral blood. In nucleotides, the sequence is TGCGCCAGCAGCCAAGGACAGGCGCTAGGGGAGCAGTACTTC. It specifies CASSQGQALGEQYF.